Listed here are 31 T cell receptor beta chains from one sample, sequenced in a study of CD8+ T cells in alopecia areata. RNA was extracted and reverse transcribed into cDNA as the sequencing template. Clones were sequenced by immunoSEQ multiplex PCR, and TCRdb holds only the in-frame ones, with some missing. The sample consists of around 210,000 clones, around 66% of them appearing once. Noted treatment: oral pan-JAK inhibitor, 5-10 mg twice daily. The sequencing used CD4+ T cells sorted from blood, collected at week 4, from a patient treated with tofacitinib. All receptors come from a human donor with alopecia areata.

The gene calls are TRBV6-6 and TRBJ2-1; tentatively, D is TRBD2 (5 bases). The CDR3 consists of 16 residues. Trimming cost V 7 bases and J 1 base, with 17 bases left between them. From germline, CDR1 is MNHNY and CDR2 SVGAGI (reference sequence). In nucleotides, the CDR3 is TGTGCCAGCAAATACGGGATCACCCCTTCCTACAATGAGCAGTTCTTC. Amino acid sequence: CASKYGITPSYNEQFF.

This sequence joins TRBV10-3 and TRBJ2-7; TRBD2 matches at 9 bases. There are 13 residues in the CDR3. Germline CDR1 is ENHRY and CDR2 is SYGVKD. The J segment lost 3 bases and the V segment lost 10 bases, leaving 7 bases of the junction unmatched. The CDR3 loop is CATTLAGSYEQYF. DNA for the CDR3: TGTGCCACAACCCTAGCGGGGAGCTACGAGCAGTACTTC.

V and J are TRBV29-1 and TRBJ2-7; D may correspond to TRBD1 or TRBD2 (5 bases each). Germline lookup yields CDR1 SQVTM and CDR2 ANQGSEA. The CDR3 extends over 11 amino acids. V shed 6 bases and J shed 10 bases, with 16 bases lying between them. CDR3 amino acids: CSVRSGTTQYF. Here the CDR3 DNA reads TGCAGCGTGCGGTCAGGGACGACACAGTACTTC.

V and J are TRBV29-1 and TRBJ2-1; weak D call: TRBD1 (5 bases). The CDR3 is 14 amino acids. In germline, CDR1 is SQVTM, CDR2 ANQGSEA. V lost 7 bases, J lost 6 bases, and 19 bases lay in between. CDR3 residues: CSAPRQNMGNEQFF. CDR3 nucleotides: TGCAGCGCTCCAAGACAGAATATGGGCAATGAGCAGTTCTTC.

This clone was seen only a few times. The chain uses TRBV5-1 and TRBJ1-4; 7 bases align to TRBD1. CDR1 and CDR2 from the germline V gene are SGHRS and YFSETQ. CDR3 length: 15 residues. Trimming cost V 0 bases and J 8 bases; bases outside gene matches: 7. The CDR3 is CASSLALGTEEKLFF. CDR3 sequence (DNA): TGCGCCAGCAGCTTGGCCTTGGGGACAGAAGAAAAACTGTTTTTT.

This clone has just a few counts. The genes are TRBV23-1 and TRBJ2-1; TRBD2 matches at 7 bases. TRBV23-1 is assigned to the ORF class and has an uncertain function. The CDR3 is 10 amino acids. V shed 8 bases and J 10 bases; nucleotides not matched to a gene: 2. The CDR3, as DNA: TGCGCCAGCCCCGGGGGGGAGCAGTTCTTC. This gives the protein CASPGGEQFF.

This chain's CDR3 is CASSELAGYPNYGYTF. The CDR3 coding sequence is TGCGCCAGCAGTGAGTTGGCAGGGTACCCTAACTATGGCTACACCTTC. The chain recombines TRBV10-2 with TRBJ1-2; D possibly corresponds to TRBD1 (5 bases). Germline V CDR1 and CDR2: WSHSY, SAAADI. CDR3 length equals 16 residues. V lost 1 base to trimming and J lost 0 bases, with 12 bases between them.

The rearrangement joins TRBV11-2 to TRBJ2-7, with D perhaps matching TRBD1 or TRBD2 (6 bases each). Germline V gene data show CDR1 as SGHAT and CDR2 as FQNNGV. Trimming took 0 bases from V and 3 from J, leaving 12 bases between them. The CDR3 loop spans 15 amino acids. CDR3 bases: TGTGCCAGCAGCTTAGAGAGGGGGGAGTTCTACGAGCAGTACTTC. This sequence encodes CASSLERGEFYEQYF.

The chain recombines TRBV6-1 with TRBJ1-6, with a tentative D call TRBD1 (5 bases). V lost 6 bases and J lost 11, with 20 bases in between. The CDR3 covers 15 residues. Germline lookup yields CDR1 MNHNS and CDR2 SASEGT. DNA of the CDR3: TGTGCCAGCAGGGGATTAGACAGCCCTCGGGCACCCCTCCACTTT. Its translation: CASRGLDSPRAPLHF.

The rearrangement links TRBV6-5 to TRBJ1-5, with 7 nucleotides matching TRBD1. Germline lookup yields CDR1 MNHEY and CDR2 SVGAGI. V lost 0 bases to trimming and J lost 4 bases; unmatched junction nucleotides: 3. This CDR3 region has 15 residues. The CDR3 region is CASSYSHRGNQPQHF. The CDR3 coding sequence is TGTGCCAGCAGTTACTCCCACAGGGGAAATCAGCCCCAGCATTTT.

The chain is built from TRBV11-2 and TRBJ1-1, with D possibly TRBD1 on 6 matching bases. V was shortened by 4 bases and J by 1 base, with 16 bases between the two germline ends. CDR3 length: 16 amino acids. Germline V gives CDR1 SGHAT, CDR2 FQNNGV. CDR3 bases: TGTGCCAGCAGCTCCATGGGTACAGGGCCGAACACTGAAGCTTTCTTT. Translating it yields CASSSMGTGPNTEAFF.

This chain joins TRBV29-1 and TRBJ2-3; D perhaps matches TRBD2 (6 bases). Germline V gene data show CDR1 as SQVTM and CDR2 as ANQGSEA. This CDR3 contains 15 residues. V was shortened by 4 bases and J by 1 base, with 15 bases between the two germline ends. The CDR3 DNA is TGCAGCGTTGGATTTTTGGAGGGTGGCACAGATACGCAGTATTTT. It encodes CSVGFLEGGTDTQYF.

This chain joins TRBV4-3 and TRBJ1-1; no clear D gene. The ends were cut back, 0 bases at V and 10 bases at J, with 15 bases in the middle. Germline V gives CDR1 LGHNA, CDR2 YSLEER. The CDR3 runs 14 residues. CDR3 sequence: CASSQDRRRVGAFF. The CDR3 DNA sequence: TGCGCCAGCAGCCAAGATCGGCGAAGGGTTGGAGCTTTCTTT.

The V and J genes are TRBV5-1 and TRBJ1-1; 8 bases align to TRBD1. With 4 bases clipped from V and 5 bases from J, the junction kept 7 bases outside the gene matches. The CDR3 length is 14 residues. In germline, CDR1 is SGHRS, CDR2 YFSETQ. The CDR3 DNA is TGCGCCAGCAGCGGTGGACAGGGTCATACTGAAGCTTTCTTT. Protein sequence: CASSGGQGHTEAFF.

This sequence joins TRBV11-3 and TRBJ2-2; 7 positions match TRBD1. The V segment lost 5 bases and the J segment 2 bases; nucleotides outside the gene matches: 2. The CDR3 covers 14 residues. CDR1 is SGHNT and CDR2 is YENEEA in the germline V gene. CDR3 in amino acids: CASSRQGNTGELFF. DNA for the CDR3: TGTGCCAGCAGCCGACAGGGTAACACCGGGGAGCTGTTTTTT.

This clone showed up just a few times. This chain links TRBV29-1 with TRBJ1-4; D is perhaps TRBD1 (5 bases). Trimming left V 4 bases short and J 4 bases short, with 10 bases between. This CDR3 is 13 amino acids long. Per germline, CDR1 SQVTM and CDR2 ANQGSEA. The CDR3 DNA reads as TGCAGCGTTGGAGGGGTCGATAATGAAAAACTGTTTTTT. Translation gives CSVGGVDNEKLFF.

The chain links TRBV30 to TRBJ1-5; 7 bases are a match to TRBD1. V lost 0 bases to trimming and J lost 4 bases; unmatched junction nucleotides: 3. Germline loops: CDR1 GTSNPN, CDR2 SVGIG (reference sequence). This CDR3 has 14 amino acids. The CDR3 coding sequence is TGTGCCTGGAGTGTAGGGGGCTTGAATCAGCCCCAGCATTTT. Translation gives CAWSVGGLNQPQHF.

The chain has TRBV10-3 and TRBJ2-2; 9 positions match TRBD1. This CDR3 is built from 14 residues. The V and J ends lost 11 bases and 6 bases, in that order; junction bases with no gene match: 10. The germline V gene has CDR1 ENHRY and CDR2 SYGVKD. The chain's CDR3 is CAGSTGGEAGELFF. The CDR3 bases are TGTGCCGGATCCACAGGGGGCGAGGCCGGGGAGCTGTTTTTT.

V usage is TRBV5-1 and J usage is TRBJ2-7; the D gene is possibly TRBD1 (5 bases). Deletions cut 4 bases from V and 1 base from J, with 15 bases between. The CDR3 covers 15 residues. The germline CDR1 and CDR2 sequences are SGHRS and YFSETQ. The CDR3 region is CASSLPGAASYEQYF. Here the CDR3 DNA reads TGCGCCAGCAGCCTCCCTGGGGCCGCGTCCTACGAGCAGTACTTC. The whole variable domain, remainder taken from reference TRBV5-1 and TRBJ2-7, is KAGVTQTPRYLIKTRGQQVTLSCSPISGHRSVSWYQQTPGQGLQFLFEYFSETQRNKGNFPGRFSGRQFSNSRSEMNVSTLELGDSALYLCASSLPGAASYEQYFGPGTRLTVT.

CDR3: CASTDDSSPLHF. CDR3 bases: TGTGCCAGCACCGATGACAGTTCACCCCTCCACTTT. The chain has TRBV2 and TRBJ1-6; a possible D gene is TRBD1 (5 bases). V was shortened by 7 bases and J by 9 bases, with 10 bases between the two germline ends. Germline V CDR1 and CDR2: SNHLY, FYNNEI. The CDR3 runs to 12 residues.

This clone came up a few times. J is TRBJ1-1 and V is TRBV19; D remains ambiguous. Germline values: CDR1 LNHDA, CDR2 SQIVND (reference sequence). The CDR3 is made up of 14 amino acids. Trimming took 6 bases from V and 1 from J, leaving 12 bases between them. The CDR3, as DNA: TGTGCCAGTAGCCGGTTGGTGAGGAACACTGAAGCTTTCTTT. Amino acids: CASSRLVRNTEAFF. The complete variable domain, with remaining parts taken from reference TRBV19 and TRBJ1-1, reads DGGITQSPKYLFRKEGQNVTLSCEQNLNHDAMYWYRQDPGQGLRLIYYSQIVNDFQKGDIAEGYSVSREKKESFPLTVTSAQKNPTAFYLCASSRLVRNTEAFFGQGTRLTVV.

This clone came up many times. V gene TRBV10-3 combines with J gene TRBJ2-5; D is undetermined. Germline lookup yields CDR1 ENHRY and CDR2 SYGVKD. The CDR3 has 12 residues. The V gene lost 11 bases and the J gene lost 1 base, with 11 bases spanning the gap. The CDR3 nucleotides are TGTGCCTCGGGCCGATCCCAAGAGACCCAGTACTTC. Translation gives CASGRSQETQYF.

The chain couples TRBV29-1 to TRBJ1-1; tentatively, D is TRBD1 (5 bases). V was pared by 7 bases and J by 4 bases, with 13 bases between. The germline CDR1 and CDR2 sequences are SQVTM and ANQGSEA. The CDR3 contains 12 residues. CDR3 bases: TGCAGCGCCAAAGACAGCCCCACTGAAGCTTTCTTT. Protein sequence: CSAKDSPTEAFF.

CDR3 in amino acids: CAWNGGQPGSTEAFF. The CDR3, as DNA: TGTGCCTGGAATGGGGGGCAGCCTGGGAGTACTGAAGCTTTCTTT. V usage is TRBV30 and J usage is TRBJ1-1; maybe TRBD1 (6 bases). This CDR3 comprises 15 residues. CDR1 and CDR2 from the germline V gene are GTSNPN and SVGIG (reference sequence). V lost 4 bases and J 5 bases, leaving 20 bases between the germline ends. The full variable domain, rest sourced from reference TRBV30 and TRBJ1-1, is SQTIHQWPATLVQPVGSPLSLECTVEGTSNPNLYWYRQAAGRGLQLLFYSVGIGQISSEVPQNLSASRPQDRQFILSSKKLLLSDSGFYLCAWNGGQPGSTEAFFGQGTRLTVV.

This clone has more than one count but fewer than ten. The chain recombines TRBV5-4 with TRBJ2-3; D is unresolved. The CDR3 contains 12 residues. The germline gives CDR1 SGHNT, CDR2 YYREEE (reference sequence). Trimming took off 0 bases at V and 5 bases at J, with 4 bases between the two ends. The CDR3, as DNA: TGTGCCAGCAGCTTGGCCGGAGATACGCAGTATTTT. Translated, it gives CASSLAGDTQYF.

For the CDR3, the DNA is TGCGCCAGCAGCTTGGGCGTCGGGATTTATGAAAAACTGTTTTTT. Its translation: CASSLGVGIYEKLFF. The chain is built from TRBV5-1 and TRBJ1-4; D is unresolved. Deletions cut 0 bases from V and 6 bases from J, with 12 bases between. CDR1 SGHRS and CDR2 YFSETQ come from the germline V gene. CDR3 length: 15 residues.

The V and J genes are TRBV4-3 and TRBJ1-6; D possibly corresponds to TRBD1 (5 bases). The CDR3 runs 19 residues. V lost 3 bases to trimming and J lost 7 bases, with 25 bases between them. CDR1 and CDR2 (germline): LGHNA, YSLEER. CDR3 nucleotides: TGCGCCAGCAGCCAGTTAGACAGCGTGAAGGGCTTTTGGAATTCACCCCTCCACTTT. Translation: CASSQLDSVKGFWNSPLHF.

V gene TRBV7-2 combines with J gene TRBJ1-5; TRBD1 agrees at 7 bases. Germline assignment: CDR1 SGHTA and CDR2 FQGNSA. CDR3 size: 13 residues. After removal of 10 bases from V and 7 bases from J, the junction contained 10 bases not matched to a gene. CDR3 nucleotides: TGTGCCACAGCTTTAGACAGGGAGCAGCCCCAGCATTTT. Residues: CATALDREQPQHF.

This clone came up a few times. V is TRBV15 and J is TRBJ2-5, with D perhaps matching TRBD2 (6 bases). Looked up from germline, CDR1 is LNHNV and CDR2 is YYDKDF (reference sequence). Trimming stripped 0 bases from V and 7 bases from J, with 12 bases between. The CDR3 consists of 14 residues. CDR3 coding DNA: TGTGCCACCAGCAGAGATCGACTAGTTGGGACCCAGTACTTC. It translates to CATSRDRLVGTQYF.

CDR3 residues: CASSTYRDSAEQFF. Here the CDR3 DNA reads TGTGCCAGCAGCACCTACCGGGACTCGGCCGAGCAGTTCTTC. V gene TRBV11-2 combines with J gene TRBJ2-1; D is perhaps TRBD2 (6 bases). The V and J ends lost 5 bases and 10 bases respectively, with 18 bases between them. This CDR3 has 14 amino acids. Germline loops: CDR1 SGHAT, CDR2 FQNNGV.

This chain links TRBV20-1 with TRBJ1-2; no firm D call. V lost 3 bases and J lost 8, with 10 bases in between. CDR3 length: 11 residues. CDR1 is DFQATT and CDR2 is SNEGSKA in the germline V gene (reference sequence). DNA for the CDR3: TGCAGTGCTAGTGATACGGCAGGCTACACCTTC. This codes for CSASDTAGYTF.